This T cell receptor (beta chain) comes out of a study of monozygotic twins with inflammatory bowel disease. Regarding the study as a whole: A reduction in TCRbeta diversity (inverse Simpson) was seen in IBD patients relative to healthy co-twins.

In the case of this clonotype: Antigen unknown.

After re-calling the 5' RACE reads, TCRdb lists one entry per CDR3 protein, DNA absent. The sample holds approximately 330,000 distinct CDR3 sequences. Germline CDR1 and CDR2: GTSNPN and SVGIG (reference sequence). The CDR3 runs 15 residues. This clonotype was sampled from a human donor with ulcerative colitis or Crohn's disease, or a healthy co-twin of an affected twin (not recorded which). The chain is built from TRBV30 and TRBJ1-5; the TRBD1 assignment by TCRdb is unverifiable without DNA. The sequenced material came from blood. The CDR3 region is CAWSSRGGSNQPQHF.